Listed below are T cell receptor beta chains from one sample, sequenced in a study of T cells after yellow fever vaccination. One entry per CDR3 protein results from TCRdb running MiXCR on the 5' RACE reads. The sample records about 320,000 distinct CDR3 sequences, around 4.5% being singletons. Sequencing was performed on PBMCs, taken 15 days after the yellow fever booster vaccination. Every receptor here comes from a man younger than 35 who received the YFV17D yellow fever vaccine. CDR3s include the opening cysteine and the closing phenylalanine or tryptophan. The D gene is left open where the match is weak. Some rows have no size entry. The others give once, few or many, or a class for an expanded clone.

abundance | j_gene | v_gene | d_gene | CDR3nt | CDR3aa
many | TRBJ1-2 | TRBV6-5 | NA | TGTGCCAGCAGTCCGCTGAGTTACTATGGCTACACCTTC | CASSPLSYYGYTF
NA | TRBJ1-1 | TRBV18 | NA | TGTGCCAGCTCACCCAACGGAGGGTTTTATACTGAAGCTTTCTTT | CASSPNGGFYTEAFF
many | TRBJ2-3 | TRBV10-2 | TRBD1 | TGCGCCAGCAGTGAGTGGGACAGCCCTAGCACAGATACGCAGTATTTT | CASSEWDSPSTDTQYF
many | TRBJ2-3 | TRBV27 | NA | TGTGCCAGCAGTTTATTTGCTTTCTCCCTCACAGATACGCAGTATTTT | CASSLFAFSLTDTQYF
many | TRBJ1-6 | TRBV27 | NA | TGTGCCAGCAGTCCCATCTTTGATTCACCCCTCCACTTT | CASSPIFDSPLHF
few | TRBJ1-4 | TRBV5-1 | NA | TGCGCCAGCAGCTTGGCCCGGGGGGGCCCTAATGAAAAACTGTTTTTT | CASSLARGGPNEKLFF
many | TRBJ1-6 | TRBV6-2/TRBV6-3 | NA | TGTGCCAGCAGCCAGACGGGGACCGCCTATAATTCACCCCTCCACTTT | CASSQTGTAYNSPLHF
many | TRBJ2-3 | TRBV5-1 | NA | TGCGCCAGCACGCCCCGGGCCTTCACAGATACGCAGTATTTT | CASTPRAFTDTQYF
few | TRBJ2-4 | TRBV4-3 | TRBD2 | TGCGCCAGCAGCCTTCGACTAGCGGGAACACAAGACGTCCTAGCCAAAAACATTCAGTACTTC | CASSLRLAGTQDVLAKNIQYF
many | TRBJ2-1 | TRBV12-3/TRBV12-4 | NA | TGTGCCAGCAGTTTATCCGACGCTGAGCAGTTCTTC | CASSLSDAEQFF
NA | TRBJ1-4 | TRBV7-2 | NA | TGTGCCAGCAGCTTAAATGGGCCAGGTGAAAAACTGTTTTTT | CASSLNGPGEKLFF
NA | TRBJ2-3 | TRBV7-6 | NA | TGTGCCAGCAGCCCTGGGGGGGGCCGGCAGTATTTT | CASSPGGGRQYF
many | TRBJ1-4 | TRBV7-2 | NA | TGTGCCAGCAGCCTTCGACGGACGGGGGACGAAAAACTGTTTTTT | CASSLRRTGDEKLFF
few | TRBJ1-3 | TRBV5-5 | TRBD1 | TGTGCCAGCAGCCTCGAAGACAGGGGATTCTCTGGAAACACCATATATTTT | CASSLEDRGFSGNTIYF
NA | TRBJ2-3 | TRBV6-2/TRBV6-3 | TRBD2 | TGTGCCAGCATAGGACTAGCGGGGACCACAGATACGCAGTATTTT | CASIGLAGTTDTQYF
NA | TRBJ2-3 | TRBV18 | TRBD2 | TGTGCCAGCTCACCGATAGCGGGGGGCGGCACAGATACGCAGTATTTT | CASSPIAGGGTDTQYF
many | TRBJ1-2 | TRBV7-2 | TRBD1 | TGTGCCAGCAGCCCGGACAGGTCCAATAACTATGGCTACACCTTC | CASSPDRSNNYGYTF
many | TRBJ1-3 | TRBV7-4 | NA | TGTGCCAGCAGCTTAAGGGCGGTGGACCTCTTCTCTGGAAACACCATATATTTT | CASSLRAVDLFSGNTIYF
NA | TRBJ2-1 | TRBV7-3 | TRBD2 | TGTGCCAGCAGCCCCATAGCGGGGGGCCACAATGAGCAGTTCTTC | CASSPIAGGHNEQFF
NA | TRBJ2-1 | TRBV5-5 | NA | TGTGCCAGCAGCTTAGGACTCATTATCTACAATGAGCAGTTCTTC | CASSLGLIIYNEQFF
NA | TRBJ2-3 | TRBV7-9 | TRBD2 | TGTGCCAGCAGCTTAGTGGCTAGCGGTTACACAGATACGCAGTATTTT | CASSLVASGYTDTQYF
few | TRBJ2-5 | TRBV7-8 | TRBD2 | TGTGCCAGCCGACTTGGCCGACTAGCGGGTCGGCAAGAGACCCAGTACTTC | CASRLGRLAGRQETQYF
many | TRBJ1-3 | TRBV4-3 | TRBD1 | TGCGCCAGCAGCCAAGAGGTCGGCAGGGGGTCGGCTAGCGGTGGAAACACCATATATTTT | CASSQEVGRGSASGGNTIYF
many | TRBJ2-7 | TRBV6-5 | TRBD1 | TGTGCCAGCAGTTTCGGGACAGCCTCCTACGAGCAGTACTTC | CASSFGTASYEQYF
many | TRBJ2-7 | TRBV7-2 | TRBD2 | TGTGCCAGCAGCTTTACTAGCGGGGCCTCCTACGAGCAGTACTTC | CASSFTSGASYEQYF
many | TRBJ1-2 | TRBV5-1 | TRBD1 | TGCGCCAGCAGCCACTTGACAGGGGGCAATAACTATGGCTACACCTTC | CASSHLTGGNNYGYTF
NA | TRBJ2-2 | TRBV7-7 | TRBD1 | TGTGCTAGGACAGGGAAAACGAACACCGGGGAGCTGTTTTTT | CARTGKTNTGELFF
few | TRBJ2-3 | TRBV12-3/TRBV12-4 | TRBD2 | TGTGCCAGCAGCCGTCCGGGGGGAGGGGATACGCAGTATTTT | CASSRPGGGDTQYF
few | TRBJ2-1 | TRBV4-2 | NA | TGTGCCAGCAGCAACGGACTTTACAATGAGCAGTTCTTC | CASSNGLYNEQFF
many | TRBJ1-6 | TRBV7-9 | NA | TGTGCCAGCAGCCCGGGGCGGGTGGACAATTCACCCCTCCACTTT | CASSPGRVDNSPLHF
NA | TRBJ2-1 | TRBV5-1 | TRBD1 | TGCGCCAGCAGCAAGGACAGGGGGCTTCGCTACAATGAGCAGTTCTTC | CASSKDRGLRYNEQFF
many | TRBJ2-5 | TRBV6-6 | NA | TGTGCCAGCAGTTACTATTCGGGGGGCCTTGGGGAGACCCAGTACTTC | CASSYYSGGLGETQYF
few | TRBJ2-3 | TRBV12-3/TRBV12-4 | TRBD2 | TGTGCCAGCAGTTCCCAGCGGGGGGGCTTAGGCACAGATACGCAGTATTTT | CASSSQRGGLGTDTQYF
many | TRBJ1-5 | TRBV12-5 | NA | TGTGCTAGTGGTTTGGTACCAACAGTCTCCAATCAGCCCCAGCATTTT | CASGLVPTVSNQPQHF
NA | TRBJ1-2 | TRBV5-1 | NA | TGCGCCAGCAGCCCACAGGACTCTCGCTATGGCTACACCTTC | CASSPQDSRYGYTF
few | TRBJ2-5 | TRBV3-1 | NA | TGTGCCAGCACGGTATCTGGCGGGGCATGGGGTTTGGAGACCCAGTACTTC | CASTVSGGAWGLETQYF
few | TRBJ2-3 | TRBV20-1 | TRBD2 | TGCAGTGCTACGCCTACTAGCGGGCCCACAGATACGCAGTATTTT | CSATPTSGPTDTQYF
few | TRBJ2-2 | TRBV7-2 | TRBD2 | TGTGCCAGCAGCCCCCGGGGGGGGTTGACACCGGGGAGCCTTCTTGAGCTGTTTTTT | CASSPRGGLTPGSLLELFF
many | TRBJ1-1 | TRBV12-3/TRBV12-4 | NA | TGTGCCAGCAGCCCAGAGGTCGGCACTGAAGCTTTCTTT | CASSPEVGTEAFF
many | TRBJ2-7 | TRBV5-1 | NA | TGCGCCAGCAGCTACCTAGGGGGGAACTCCTACGAGCAGTACTTC | CASSYLGGNSYEQYF
NA | TRBJ2-1 | TRBV10-3 | NA | TGTGCCATCACGGCCACGAGCTCCTACAATGAGCAGTTCTTC | CAITATSSYNEQFF
many | TRBJ2-3 | TRBV20-1 | NA | TGCAGTGCTAGTATATCTCGGGGCACAGATACGCAGTATTTT | CSASISRGTDTQYF
NA | TRBJ2-3 | TRBV12-3/TRBV12-4 | TRBD2 | TGTGCCAGCAGGCGCGGCGGGGGTGAGGCAGATACGCAGTATTTT | CASRRGGGEADTQYF
many | TRBJ2-2 | TRBV6-2/TRBV6-3 | TRBD2 | TGTGCCAGCAGCCCCCTGTGGCGGGGGGACGGGGAGCTGTTTTTT | CASSPLWRGDGELFF
NA | TRBJ1-1 | TRBV5-1 | NA | TGCGCCAGCAGCCCAGGGTGGAATGAAGCTTTCTTT | CASSPGWNEAFF